The 19 T cell receptor beta chains below come from one sample, sequenced in a study of cytomegalovirus exposure and HLA in healthy donors. Both 60 Vbeta primers and 13 Jbeta primers went into the PCR. Clones were read by immunoSEQ multiplex PCR, and TCRdb kept only the in-frame ones, dropping some. The sample lists 95,000 to 150,000 clones; 65% to 80% were seen once. What was sequenced was PBMCs. The receptors come from a human donor in good health.

The gene calls are TRBV19 and TRBJ1-6; the match to TRBD1 covers 9 bases. CDR3 length: 16 amino acids. The V gene's germline CDR1 is LNHDA and CDR2 SQIVND (reference sequence). V was pared by 9 bases and J by 0 bases, with 6 bases of the junction left unmatched. CDR3: CASKKTGGSYNSPLHF. DNA for the CDR3: TGTGCCAGCAAAAAGACAGGGGGCTCCTATAATTCACCCCTCCACTTT.

This clone came up a few times. This sequence joins TRBV5-1 and TRBJ2-5, with D tentatively TRBD2 (6 bases). The J call may be mistaken, given a closer DNA end match to TRBJ2-7. The germline gives CDR1 SGHRS, CDR2 YFSETQ. The CDR3 totals 14 residues. CDR3 nucleotide sequence: TGCGCCAGCAGCTTTTCGGGCGGGAACTACGAGCAGTACTTC. This sequence encodes CASSFSGGNYEQYF.

As DNA, the CDR3 is TGCGCCAGCAGTGATGGGACTAGTCTAGAGACCCAGTACTTC. Translating it yields CASSDGTSLETQYF. The chain carries TRBV10-1 and TRBJ2-5; the match to TRBD2 covers 8 bases. The V gene end was trimmed by 3 bases and the J gene end by 4 bases; junction bases not matched to a gene: 4. Germline V gives CDR1 WNHNN, CDR2 SYGVQD (reference sequence). CDR3 length equals 14 residues.

The J gene is TRBJ2-4, the V gene TRBV6-1; D may be TRBD2 (6 bases). Trimming left V 1 base short and J 7 bases short, with 11 bases between. The CDR3 is made up of 14 amino acids. Germline V gene data show CDR1 as MNHNS and CDR2 as SASEGT. The CDR3 protein is CASSEGQGGNIQYF. The CDR3 DNA follows: TGTGCCAGCAGTGAAGGGCAGGGAGGTAACATTCAGTACTTC.

The V call is TRBV9, the J call TRBJ2-2, with 8 bases matching TRBD1. V trimming: 2 bases; J trimming: 6 bases; junction bases outside the gene matches: 9. Germline values: CDR1 SGDLS, CDR2 YYNGEE. The CDR3 runs to 16 residues. CDR3 coding DNA: TGTGCCAGCAGCGTCAGGTCGGCAGGGGGCGCCGGGGAGCTGTTTTTT. The encoded protein is CASSVRSAGGAGELFF.

The chain is built from TRBV7-2 and TRBJ2-5; 9 nucleotides agree with TRBD2. The DNA end lines up better with TRBJ2-7; the J call may be wrong. The CDR3 runs to 15 residues. Germline V CDR1 and CDR2: SGHTA, FQGNSA. The chain's CDR3 is CASSPNLGLAYEQYF. As DNA, the CDR3 is TGTGCCAGCAGCCCAAACCTAGGACTAGCGTACGAGCAGTACTTC.

The chain uses TRBV5-6 and TRBJ2-1, with 13 bases matching TRBD2. The CDR3 has 16 amino acids. J was trimmed by 4 bases and V by 3 bases; bases with no gene match: 4. The germline CDR1 and CDR2 sequences are SGHDT and YYEEEE. The CDR3 DNA reads as TGTGCCAGCAGCTCCGGGACTAGCGGGACGTACAATGAGCAGTTCTTC. Protein product: CASSSGTSGTYNEQFF.

V is TRBV19 and J is TRBJ1-5; a weak D match, TRBD1 (5 bases). The V gene's germline CDR1 is LNHDA and CDR2 SQIVND (reference sequence). Trimming left V 7 bases short and J 0 bases short, with 13 bases between. The CDR3 extends over 15 amino acids. For the CDR3, the DNA is TGTGCCAGTAAGGCGTCCGGACATAGCAATCAGCCCCAGCATTTT. Translating it yields CASKASGHSNQPQHF.

This chain links TRBV4-1 with TRBJ2-5, with D possibly matching TRBD1 (6 bases). The DNA end is a closer match to TRBJ2-7, so the J assignment may be wrong. Germline V gene sequence: CDR1 MGHRA, CDR2 YSYEKL. The CDR3 loop spans 16 amino acids. CDR3 residues: CASSQVWQGSIHEQYF. CDR3 DNA sequence: TGCGCCAGCAGCCAAGTGTGGCAGGGGAGTATCCACGAGCAGTACTTC.

V gene TRBV7-8 combines with J gene TRBJ1-2; D gene unclear. Germline CDR1 and CDR2: SGHVS and FQNEAQ. The CDR3 has 14 amino acids. Trimming pared 1 base from V and 0 bases from J, leaving 6 bases between. Here the CDR3 DNA reads TGTGCCAGCAGCTTAGACAGTGCTAACTATGGCTACACCTTC. This sequence encodes CASSLDSANYGYTF.

The V call is TRBV27, the J call TRBJ1-5; 8 nucleotides line up with TRBD1. From germline, CDR1 is MNHEY and CDR2 SMNVEV (reference sequence). The CDR3 spans 15 residues. J lost 5 bases, V lost 2 bases, and 5 bases had no gene match. CDR3: CASSLRGQDHQPQHF. DNA of the CDR3: TGTGCCAGCAGTTTAAGGGGACAGGACCATCAGCCCCAGCATTTT.

The CDR3 loop reads CASSLQETVFYEQYF. CDR3 nucleotides: TGCGCCAGCAGCTTACAGGAGACTGTATTCTACGAGCAGTACTTC. The gene calls are TRBV5-1 and TRBJ2-7, with a possible D match to TRBD1 (5 bases). Trimming removed 2 bases at V and 3 bases at J, with 15 bases between. This CDR3 is built from 15 residues. Germline CDR1 and CDR2: SGHRS and YFSETQ.

The rearrangement joins TRBV13 to TRBJ2-2; D uncertain. Germline lookup yields CDR1 PRHDT and CDR2 FYEKMQ (reference sequence). The ends were cut back, 5 bases at V and 5 bases at J, with 6 bases in the middle. The CDR3 has 12 amino acids. The DNA of the CDR3 is TGTGCCAGCAGCACCGGGACCGGGGAGCTGTTTTTT. It codes for CASSTGTGELFF.

J is TRBJ1-6 and V is TRBV7-8; tentatively, D is TRBD1 (6 bases). The germline CDR1 and CDR2 sequences are SGHVS and FQNEAQ. The CDR3 totals 17 residues. Trimming cost V 4 bases and J 5 bases, with 18 bases left between them. The chain's CDR3 is CASSSWGRTANNSPLHF. CDR3 sequence (DNA): TGTGCCAGCAGCTCATGGGGGCGTACCGCCAATAATTCACCCCTCCACTTT.

The chain uses TRBV29-1 and TRBJ2-2; D may be TRBD2 (6 bases). V was shortened by 4 bases and J by 0 bases, with 15 bases between the two germline ends. The CDR3 loop spans 16 amino acids. Germline CDR1 and CDR2: SQVTM and ANQGSEA. In DNA, the CDR3 is TGCAGCGTTGGTACGGGAGTCCCCGCGAACACCGGGGAGCTGTTTTTT. Protein product: CSVGTGVPANTGELFF.

The chain employs TRBV28 and TRBJ2-2; TRBD2 is a possible D gene (6 bases). V lost 1 base to trimming and J lost 2 bases, with 11 bases between them. Germline lookup yields CDR1 MDHEN and CDR2 SYDVKM. CDR3 length equals 16 residues. The CDR3: CASSLFPGRNTGELFF. In nucleotides, the CDR3 is TGTGCCAGCAGTTTATTTCCCGGGAGAAACACCGGGGAGCTGTTTTTT.

DNA for the CDR3: TGTGCCAGCAGCTTAGTTCCAGAGAACACCGGGGAGCTGTTTTTT. Its translation is CASSLVPENTGELFF. The chain uses TRBV11-2 and TRBJ2-2; D is unresolved. The germline V gene encodes CDR1 SGHAT and CDR2 FQNNGV. The CDR3 length is 15 residues. The V gene lost 1 base and the J gene lost 1 base, with 7 bases spanning the gap.

This clone appeared a few times. The rearrangement links TRBV28 to TRBJ1-4, with a weak D call TRBD1 (6 bases). Deletions cut 1 base from V and 3 bases from J, with 9 bases between. The CDR3 has 15 amino acids. The germline CDR1 and CDR2 sequences are MDHEN and SYDVKM. The CDR3 loop reads CASSLSGASNEKLFF. The CDR3 region has the DNA TGTGCCAGCAGTTTATCAGGGGCGTCTAATGAAAAACTGTTTTTT.

The rearrangement joins TRBV11-3 to TRBJ2-7; D unresolved. This CDR3 comprises 11 residues. Trimming removed 4 bases at V and 7 bases at J, with 8 bases between. Per the germline V gene, CDR1 is SGHNT and CDR2 is YENEEA. The CDR3 bases are TGTGCCAGCAGCTCCGGGTGGGAGCAGTACTTC. This sequence encodes CASSSGWEQYF.